The T cell receptor beta chain described here comes from a study of blood T cell repertoires in COVID-19. Study context: The samples span acute and convalescent COVID-19 from the United States, Italy and Spain. PBMCs, B-cell-depleted T cells, or T cells were the source of the cDNA or gDNA that made up the material.

Original processing notes: Reference gene primer amplification in the assay estimated nucleated cell counts. The protocol was immunoSEQ multiplex PCR, while the TCRdb copy is restricted to in-frame clones and leaves out a portion. Clone size and V and J calls were adopted from that table, with D and trimming inferred from the DNA. The repertoire holds some 360,000 clones, 85% to 90% seen once, with approximately 1% in the top ten. The CDR3 runs to 14 residues. The germline gives CDR1 LGHDT, CDR2 YNNKEL (reference sequence). Trimming left V 2 bases short and J 0 bases short, with 5 bases between. V is TRBV3-1 (or the pseudogene TRBV3-2) and J is TRBJ2-1; no clear D. The origin of this receptor is a woman in her twenties or thirties who had been exposed to COVID-19. Specimen: PBMCs or T cells enriched from blood (not recorded which). CDR3 bases: TGTGCCAGCAGCCAACTAGTCTCCTACAATGAGCAGTTCTTC. Translated: CASSQLVSYNEQFF.